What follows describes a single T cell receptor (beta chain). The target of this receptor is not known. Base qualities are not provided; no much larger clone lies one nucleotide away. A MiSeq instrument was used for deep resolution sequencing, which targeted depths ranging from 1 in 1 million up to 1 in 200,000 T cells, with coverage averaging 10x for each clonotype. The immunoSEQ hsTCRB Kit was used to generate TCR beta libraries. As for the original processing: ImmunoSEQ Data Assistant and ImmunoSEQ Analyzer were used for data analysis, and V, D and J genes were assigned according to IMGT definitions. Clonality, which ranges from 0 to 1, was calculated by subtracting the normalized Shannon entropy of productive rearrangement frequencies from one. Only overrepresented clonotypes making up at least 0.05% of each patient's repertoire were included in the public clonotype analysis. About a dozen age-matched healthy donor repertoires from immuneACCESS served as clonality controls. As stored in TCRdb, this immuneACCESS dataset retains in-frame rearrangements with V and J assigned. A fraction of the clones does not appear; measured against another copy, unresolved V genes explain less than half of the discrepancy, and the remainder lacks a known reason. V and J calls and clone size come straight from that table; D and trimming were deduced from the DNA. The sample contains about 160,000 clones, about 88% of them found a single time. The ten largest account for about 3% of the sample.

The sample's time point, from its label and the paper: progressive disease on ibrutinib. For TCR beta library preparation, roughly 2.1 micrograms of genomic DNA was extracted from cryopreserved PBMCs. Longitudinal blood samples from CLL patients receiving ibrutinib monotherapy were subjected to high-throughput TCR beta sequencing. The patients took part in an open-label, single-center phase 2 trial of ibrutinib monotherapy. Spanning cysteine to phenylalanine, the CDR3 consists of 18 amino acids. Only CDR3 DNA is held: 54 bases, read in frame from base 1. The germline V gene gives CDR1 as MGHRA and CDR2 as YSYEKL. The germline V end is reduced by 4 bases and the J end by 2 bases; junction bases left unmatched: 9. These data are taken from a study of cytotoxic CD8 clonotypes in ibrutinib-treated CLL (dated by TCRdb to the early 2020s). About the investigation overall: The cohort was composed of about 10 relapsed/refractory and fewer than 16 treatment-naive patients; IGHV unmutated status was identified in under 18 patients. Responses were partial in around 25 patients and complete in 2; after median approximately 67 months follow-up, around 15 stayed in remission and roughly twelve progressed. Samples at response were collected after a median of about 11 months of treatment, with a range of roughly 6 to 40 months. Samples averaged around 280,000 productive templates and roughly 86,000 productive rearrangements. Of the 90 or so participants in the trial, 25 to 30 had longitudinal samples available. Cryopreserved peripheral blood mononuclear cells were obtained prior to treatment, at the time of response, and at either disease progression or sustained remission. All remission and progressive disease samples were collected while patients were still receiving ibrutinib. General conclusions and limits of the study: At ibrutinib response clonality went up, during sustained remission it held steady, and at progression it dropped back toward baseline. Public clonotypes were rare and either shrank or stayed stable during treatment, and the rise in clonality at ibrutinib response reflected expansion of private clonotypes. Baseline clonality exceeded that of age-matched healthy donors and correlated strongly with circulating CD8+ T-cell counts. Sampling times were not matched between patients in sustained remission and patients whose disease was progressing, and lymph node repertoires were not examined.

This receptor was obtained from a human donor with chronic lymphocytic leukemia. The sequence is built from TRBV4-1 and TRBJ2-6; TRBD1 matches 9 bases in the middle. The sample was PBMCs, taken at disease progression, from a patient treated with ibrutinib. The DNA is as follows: TGCGCCAGCAGCCTAGGACAGGGGATTTTACCTGGGGCCAACGTCCTGACTTTC. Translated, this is CASSLGQGILPGANVLTF.